The clone carrying this T cell receptor beta chain was counted a few times. The method was immunoSEQ multiplex PCR; TCRdb's version includes in-frame clones alone and lacks a portion of them. The sample has approximately 210,000 clones, approximately 81% seen once. The data are from a study of blood T cell repertoires in COVID-19. The CDR3 totals 15 residues. Germline V CDR1 and CDR2: SGHKS, YYEKEE (reference sequence). Trimming took off 0 bases at V and 2 bases at J, with 11 bases between the two ends. The chain has TRBV5-5 and TRBJ1-1, with D hard to call. The sequencing sample was made of PBMCs or T cells enriched from blood (not recorded which). This TCR was sampled from a woman in her fifties or sixties with acute COVID-19. The CDR3 sequence: CASSLAIGKNTEAFF. The CDR3 nucleotides are TGTGCCAGCAGCTTGGCCATCGGTAAAAACACTGAAGCTTTCTTT.